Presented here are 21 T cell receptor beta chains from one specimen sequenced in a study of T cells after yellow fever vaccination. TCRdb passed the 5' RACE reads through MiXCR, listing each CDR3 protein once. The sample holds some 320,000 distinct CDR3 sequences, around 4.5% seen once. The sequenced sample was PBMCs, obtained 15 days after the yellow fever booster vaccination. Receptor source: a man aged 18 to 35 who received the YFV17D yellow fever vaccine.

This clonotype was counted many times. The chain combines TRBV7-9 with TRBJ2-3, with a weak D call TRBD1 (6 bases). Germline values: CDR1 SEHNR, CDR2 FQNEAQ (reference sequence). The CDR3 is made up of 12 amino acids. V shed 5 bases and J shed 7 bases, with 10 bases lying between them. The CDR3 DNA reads TGTGCCAGCAGCACAGGACAGAATACGCAGTATTTT. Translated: CASSTGQNTQYF.

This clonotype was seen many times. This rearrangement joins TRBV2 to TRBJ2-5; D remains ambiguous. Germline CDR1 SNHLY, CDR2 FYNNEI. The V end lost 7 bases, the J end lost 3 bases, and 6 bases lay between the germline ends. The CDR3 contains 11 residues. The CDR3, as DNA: TGTGCCAGCATGGATGAAGAGACCCAGTACTTC. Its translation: CASMDEETQYF.

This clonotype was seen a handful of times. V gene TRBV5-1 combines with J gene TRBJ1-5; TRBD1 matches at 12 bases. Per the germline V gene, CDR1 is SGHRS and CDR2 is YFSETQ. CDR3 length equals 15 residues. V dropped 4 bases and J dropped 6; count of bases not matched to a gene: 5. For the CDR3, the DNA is TGCGCCAGCAGCCTCGGGACAGGGGGCGGTCAGCCCCAGCATTTT. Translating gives CASSLGTGGGQPQHF.

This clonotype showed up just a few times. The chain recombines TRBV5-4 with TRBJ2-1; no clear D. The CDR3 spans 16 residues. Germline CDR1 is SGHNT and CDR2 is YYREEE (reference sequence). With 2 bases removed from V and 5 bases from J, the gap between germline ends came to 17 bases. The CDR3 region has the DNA TGTGCCAGCAGCTTTGGCACGGGCCCTAGGGACAATGAGCAGTTCTTC. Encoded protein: CASSFGTGPRDNEQFF.

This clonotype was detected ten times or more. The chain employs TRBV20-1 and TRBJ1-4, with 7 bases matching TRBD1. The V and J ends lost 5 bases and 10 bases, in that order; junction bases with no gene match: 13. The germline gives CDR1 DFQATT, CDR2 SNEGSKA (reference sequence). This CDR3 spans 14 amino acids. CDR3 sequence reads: CSASPLRQGGKLFF. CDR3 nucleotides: TGCAGTGCTTCCCCCTTGAGACAGGGCGGAAAACTGTTTTTT.

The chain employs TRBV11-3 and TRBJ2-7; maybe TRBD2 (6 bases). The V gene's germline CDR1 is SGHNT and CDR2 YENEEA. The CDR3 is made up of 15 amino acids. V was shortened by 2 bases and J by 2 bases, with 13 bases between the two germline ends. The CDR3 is CASSLMRRGTYEQYF. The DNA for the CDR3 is TGTGCCAGCAGCTTAATGCGGAGGGGTACCTACGAGCAGTACTTC.

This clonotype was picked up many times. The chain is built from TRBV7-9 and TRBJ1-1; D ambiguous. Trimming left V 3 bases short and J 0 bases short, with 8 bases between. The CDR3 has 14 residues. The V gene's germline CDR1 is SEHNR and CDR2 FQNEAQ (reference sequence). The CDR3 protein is CASSFWALNTEAFF. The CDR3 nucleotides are TGTGCCAGCAGCTTTTGGGCCTTGAACACTGAAGCTTTCTTT.

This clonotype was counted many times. The CDR3 DNA is TGTGCCAGCAGTTTACCCACAGAGCGTTTGACCCAGCATTTT. Translation gives CASSLPTERLTQHF. This sequence joins TRBV28 and TRBJ1-5; D remains ambiguous. Trimming took off 2 bases at V and 11 bases at J, with 16 bases between the two ends. The germline CDR1 and CDR2 sequences are MDHEN and SYDVKM. The CDR3 sequence is 14 residues long.

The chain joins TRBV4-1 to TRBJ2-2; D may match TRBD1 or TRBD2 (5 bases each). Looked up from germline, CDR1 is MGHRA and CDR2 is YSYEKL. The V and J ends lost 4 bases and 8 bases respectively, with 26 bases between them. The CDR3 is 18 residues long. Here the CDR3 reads CASSPKTPGQPLRGELFF. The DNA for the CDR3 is TGCGCCAGCAGCCCAAAAACTCCGGGGCAACCCTTGCGGGGGGAGCTGTTTTTT.

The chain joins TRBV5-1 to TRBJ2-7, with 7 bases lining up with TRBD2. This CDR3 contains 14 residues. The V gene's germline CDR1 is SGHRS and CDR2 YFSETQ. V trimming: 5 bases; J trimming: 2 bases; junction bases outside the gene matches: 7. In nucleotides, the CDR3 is TGCGCCAGCAGTCCGGGCCGGGGGGCCTACGAGCAGTACTTC. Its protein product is CASSPGRGAYEQYF.

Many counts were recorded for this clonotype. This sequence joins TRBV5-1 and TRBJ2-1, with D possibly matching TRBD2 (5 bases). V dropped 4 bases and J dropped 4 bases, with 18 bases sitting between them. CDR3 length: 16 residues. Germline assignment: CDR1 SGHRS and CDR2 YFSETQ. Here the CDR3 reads CASSPEVPSWYNEQFF. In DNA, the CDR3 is TGCGCCAGCAGCCCGGAGGTCCCGAGTTGGTACAATGAGCAGTTCTTC.

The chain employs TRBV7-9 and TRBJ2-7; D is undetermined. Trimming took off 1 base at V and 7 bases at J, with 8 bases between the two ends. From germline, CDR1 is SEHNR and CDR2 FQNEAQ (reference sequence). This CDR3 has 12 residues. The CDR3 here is CASSLEGTEQYF. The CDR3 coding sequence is TGTGCCAGCAGCTTAGAGGGTACGGAGCAGTACTTC. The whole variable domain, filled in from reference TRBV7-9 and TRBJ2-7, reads DTGVSQNPRHKITKRGQNVTFRCDPISEHNRLYWYRQTLGQGPEFLTYFQNEAQLEKSRLLSDRFSAERPKGSFSTLEIQRTEQGDSAMYLCASSLEGTEQYFGPGTRLTVT.

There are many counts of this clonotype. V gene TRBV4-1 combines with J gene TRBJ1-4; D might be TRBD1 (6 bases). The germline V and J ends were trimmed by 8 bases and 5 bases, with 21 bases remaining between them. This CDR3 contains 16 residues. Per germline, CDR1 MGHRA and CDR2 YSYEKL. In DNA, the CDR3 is TGCGCCAGCCATAAGGGGGTCGGGACAAGGAATGAAAAACTGTTTTTT. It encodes CASHKGVGTRNEKLFF.

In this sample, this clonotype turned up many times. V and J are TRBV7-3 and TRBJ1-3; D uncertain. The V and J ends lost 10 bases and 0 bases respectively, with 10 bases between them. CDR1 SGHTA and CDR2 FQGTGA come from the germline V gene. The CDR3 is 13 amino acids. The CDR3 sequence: CANEWYSGNTIYF. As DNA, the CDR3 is TGTGCCAACGAGTGGTACTCTGGAAACACCATATATTTT.

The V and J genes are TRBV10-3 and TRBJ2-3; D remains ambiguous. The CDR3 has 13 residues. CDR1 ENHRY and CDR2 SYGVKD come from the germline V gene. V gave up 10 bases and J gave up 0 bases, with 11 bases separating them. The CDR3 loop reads CATNSQSTDTQYF. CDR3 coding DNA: TGTGCCACCAATAGCCAGAGCACAGATACGCAGTATTTT.

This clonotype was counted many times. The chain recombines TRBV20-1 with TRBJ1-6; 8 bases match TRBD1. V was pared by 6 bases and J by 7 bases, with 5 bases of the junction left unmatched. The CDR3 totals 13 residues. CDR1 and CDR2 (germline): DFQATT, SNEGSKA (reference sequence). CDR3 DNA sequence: TGCAGTGCATTGGACAGGGCCAATTCACCCCTCCACTTT. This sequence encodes CSALDRANSPLHF.

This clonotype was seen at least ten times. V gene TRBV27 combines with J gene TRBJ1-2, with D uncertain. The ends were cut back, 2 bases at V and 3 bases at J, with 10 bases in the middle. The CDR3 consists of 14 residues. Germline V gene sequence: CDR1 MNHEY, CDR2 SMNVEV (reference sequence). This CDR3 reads CASSLGYRDYGYTF. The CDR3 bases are TGTGCCAGCAGTTTAGGCTACAGAGACTATGGCTACACCTTC.

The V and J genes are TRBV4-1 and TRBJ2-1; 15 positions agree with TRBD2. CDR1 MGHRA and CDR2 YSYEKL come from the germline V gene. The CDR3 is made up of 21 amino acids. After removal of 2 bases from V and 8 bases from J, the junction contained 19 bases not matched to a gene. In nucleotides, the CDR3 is TGCGCCAGCAGCCAAAGGGCGACAGGGGGACTAGCGGGAGGTAGTAGGGATGAGCAGTTCTTC. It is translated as CASSQRATGGLAGGSRDEQFF.

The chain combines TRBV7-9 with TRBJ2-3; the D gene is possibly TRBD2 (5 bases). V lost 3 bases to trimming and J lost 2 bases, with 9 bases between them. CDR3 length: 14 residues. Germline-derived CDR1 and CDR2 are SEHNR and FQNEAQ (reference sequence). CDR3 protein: CASSFLAVTDTQYF. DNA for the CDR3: TGTGCCAGCAGCTTCCTAGCAGTCACAGATACGCAGTATTTT.

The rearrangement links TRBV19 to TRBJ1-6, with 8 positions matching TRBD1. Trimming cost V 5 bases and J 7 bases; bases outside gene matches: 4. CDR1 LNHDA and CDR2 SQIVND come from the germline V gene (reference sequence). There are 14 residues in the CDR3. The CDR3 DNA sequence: TGTGCCAGTAGTGGAGGACAGGGCAATTCACCCCTCCACTTT. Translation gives CASSGGQGNSPLHF.

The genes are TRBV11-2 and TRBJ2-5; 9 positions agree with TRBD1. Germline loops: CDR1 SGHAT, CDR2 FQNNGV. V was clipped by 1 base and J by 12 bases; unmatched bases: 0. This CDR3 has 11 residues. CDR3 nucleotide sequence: TGTGCCAGCAGCTTAGGACAGGGGGAGTACTTC. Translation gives CASSLGQGEYF.